Shown below are 3 T cell receptor beta chains from a single sample sequenced in a study of shared clonotypes between healthy human individuals. This table comes from immunoSEQ multiplex PCR, and its TCRdb copy is limited to in-frame clones, with some not included. The repertoire has about 2.1 million clones, 80% to 95% of them found once; the top ten carry approximately 1.6%. CD8 cells regarded as naive lacked CD45RO, were positively chosen for CCR7, and omitted terminally differentiated effector memory CD45RA+ cells. Sequenced input: naive CD8+ T cells from PBMCs. These receptors all stem from a man in his late teens or twenties in good health. Some clones in this sample may be carry-over from other donors' samples.

On this clone: Since a much larger clone is just one base distant, this may be a read error. This chain joins TRBV28 and TRBJ1-5; no reliable D call. The CDR3 consists of 11 residues. V dropped 8 bases and J dropped 4 bases, with 6 bases sitting between them. The germline CDR1 and CDR2 sequences are MDHEN and SYDVKM. In nucleotides, the CDR3 is TGTGCCAGCGGTTCTAATCAGCCCCAGCATTTT. Its translation: CASGSNQPQHF.

The chain links TRBV27 to TRBJ1-1, with no clear D. This CDR3 has 14 amino acids. Germline V gene data show CDR1 as MNHEY and CDR2 as SMNVEV (reference sequence). V was cut by 6 bases and J by 8 bases, with 19 bases left in between. This chain's CDR3 is CASSPLLDAIEAFF. CDR3 DNA sequence: TGTGCCAGCAGCCCCCTTCTTGACGCAATAGAAGCTTTCTTT.

This clone was recorded once. The gene calls are TRBV7-9 and TRBJ2-7; D perhaps matches TRBD2 (7 bases). CDR3 length: 13 amino acids. Germline lookup yields CDR1 SEHNR and CDR2 FQNEAQ (reference sequence). The ends were cut back, 6 bases at V and 6 bases at J, with 15 bases in the middle. The CDR3 region is CASSRGGRGEQYF. The CDR3 bases are TGTGCCAGCAGTAGGGGGGGAAGAGGCGAGCAGTACTTC.